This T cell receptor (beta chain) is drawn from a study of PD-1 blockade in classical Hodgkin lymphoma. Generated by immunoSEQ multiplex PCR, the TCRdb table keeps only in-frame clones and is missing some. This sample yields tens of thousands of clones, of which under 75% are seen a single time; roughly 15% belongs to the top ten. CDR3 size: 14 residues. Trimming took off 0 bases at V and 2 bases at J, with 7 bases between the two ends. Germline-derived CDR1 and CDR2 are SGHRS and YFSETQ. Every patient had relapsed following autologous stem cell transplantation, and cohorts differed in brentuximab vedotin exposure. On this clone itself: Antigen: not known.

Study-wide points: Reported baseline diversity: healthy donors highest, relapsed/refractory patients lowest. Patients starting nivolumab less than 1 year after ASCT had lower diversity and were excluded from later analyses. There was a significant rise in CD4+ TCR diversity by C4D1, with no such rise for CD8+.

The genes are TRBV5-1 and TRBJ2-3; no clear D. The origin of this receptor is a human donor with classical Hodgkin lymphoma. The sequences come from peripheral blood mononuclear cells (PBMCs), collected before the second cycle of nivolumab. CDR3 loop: CASSLATSTDTQYF. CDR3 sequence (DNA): TGCGCCAGCAGCTTGGCGACTTCCACAGATACGCAGTATTTT. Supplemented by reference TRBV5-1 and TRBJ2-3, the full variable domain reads KAGVTQTPRYLIKTRGQQVTLSCSPISGHRSVSWYQQTPGQGLQFLFEYFSETQRNKGNFPGRFSGRQFSNSRSEMNVSTLELGDSALYLCASSLATSTDTQYFGPGTRLTVL.